This TCR beta chain was sequenced for a study of cytotoxic CD8 clonotypes in ibrutinib-treated CLL. Clones were read by immunoSEQ multiplex PCR, and TCRdb kept only the in-frame ones, dropping some. The sample has some 46,000 clones; 60% to 80% are singletons. The trim removed 5 bases at V and 6 bases at J, leaving 15 bases unmatched. The CDR3 has 16 residues. Germline CDR1 reads LGHNT; CDR2 reads FRNRAP. The clonotype originates from a human donor with chronic lymphocytic leukemia. Sequences were derived from PBMCs, sampled after 12 months of ibrutinib treatment. The V call is TRBV12-5, the J call TRBJ1-1; 7 nucleotides agree with TRBD1. CDR3 coding DNA: TGTGCTAGTGGTACCGTTGGGACAGCGATTTTAGCTGAAGCTTTCTTT. Translation: CASGTVGTAILAEAFF.